Each of the 3 T cell receptor beta chains below was sequenced from the same sample in a study of T cell repertoires in cytomegalovirus infection (dated by TCRdb to 2018 to 2020). This sample was sequenced with an Illumina HiSeq 1500. Starting from the raw public reads, TCRdb applied fastp trimming at Q25, assembled clones with MiXCR and retained in-frame beta chains. Every distinct CDR3 protein forms one entry, paired with its most common genes and DNA. Counted in this sample were about 200,000 distinct CDR3 sequences; 8.5% to 10% of them appeared once. The ten largest clones take up roughly 5.1% of the sample. Sequencing input: PBMCs. Receptors originate from a human donor in good health (CMV status not recorded). Some clones in this sample may be carry-over from other donors' samples.

This clonotype was counted at least ten times. The chain uses TRBV12-5 and TRBJ1-1; D is ambiguous. The germline V gene encodes CDR1 LGHNT and CDR2 FRNRAP. CDR3 length equals 16 residues. V shed 6 bases and J shed 0 bases, with 17 bases lying between them. CDR3 bases: TGTGCTAGTGGGAGCCTGGTTGGGGAGATGAACACTGAAGCTTTCTTT. Its translation: CASGSLVGEMNTEAFF. The full variable domain, its missing parts supplied by reference TRBV12-5 and TRBJ1-1, is DARVTQTPRHKVTEMGQEVTMRCQPILGHNTVFWYRQTMMQGLELLAYFRNRAPLDDSGMPKDRFSAEMPDATLATLKIQPSEPRDSAVYFCASGSLVGEMNTEAFFGQGTRLTVV.

In its sample, this clonotype was seen a few times. The DNA of the CDR3 is TGTGCCAGCAGTTTATTACAGGCCGAGCAGTACTTC. It yields the protein CASSLLQAEQYF. This chain links TRBV28 with TRBJ2-7, with D perhaps matching TRBD1 (5 bases). The CDR3 consists of 12 residues. V was trimmed by 1 base and J by 6 bases, leaving 7 bases between them. Germline assignment: CDR1 MDHEN and CDR2 SYDVKM.

This clonotype was found many times. This rearrangement joins TRBV10-3 to TRBJ1-1; the match to TRBD1 covers 7 bases. Trimming cost V 6 bases and J 5 bases; bases outside gene matches: 6. This CDR3 has 13 amino acids. The germline CDR1 and CDR2 sequences are ENHRY and SYGVKD. In nucleotides, the CDR3 is TGTGCCATCAGCCGGACAGGTGGGACTGAAGCTTTCTTT. It encodes CAISRTGGTEAFF.